This entry is about one T cell receptor (beta chain). The target antigen is unknown. The observed sequence ends 3 residues before the CDR3 terminus, with the missing tail filled in from the germline J gene. Assay: immunoSEQ multiplex PCR; the TCRdb copy retains only in-frame clones and omits some. The sample totals 35,000 to 45,000 clones; its top ten clones hold 5.5% to 8%. HPV was found by MY09/MY11 PCR and dot-blot genotyping. These data are taken from a study of T cells in women clearing cervical HPV infection. In germline, CDR1 is SEHNR, CDR2 FQNEAQ (reference sequence). This CDR3 spans 13 amino acids. Points from the study as a whole: Combining TCR richness with V gene abundances gave approximately 0.84 AUC. Richness differences could reflect unmeasured T-cell content per sample.

Sequencing was done on a sample of blood buffy coat. The V gene is TRBV7-9, the J gene TRBJ1-1; D perhaps matches TRBD1 (6 bases). The source is a woman aged 18-70 years with a cervical HPV16 infection that either progressed to CIN3+ or cleared (not recorded which). The CDR3 region is CASSYEDSSAAFF. Partial CDR3 DNA: TGTGCCAGCAGCTACGAGGACAGCTCGGCA.